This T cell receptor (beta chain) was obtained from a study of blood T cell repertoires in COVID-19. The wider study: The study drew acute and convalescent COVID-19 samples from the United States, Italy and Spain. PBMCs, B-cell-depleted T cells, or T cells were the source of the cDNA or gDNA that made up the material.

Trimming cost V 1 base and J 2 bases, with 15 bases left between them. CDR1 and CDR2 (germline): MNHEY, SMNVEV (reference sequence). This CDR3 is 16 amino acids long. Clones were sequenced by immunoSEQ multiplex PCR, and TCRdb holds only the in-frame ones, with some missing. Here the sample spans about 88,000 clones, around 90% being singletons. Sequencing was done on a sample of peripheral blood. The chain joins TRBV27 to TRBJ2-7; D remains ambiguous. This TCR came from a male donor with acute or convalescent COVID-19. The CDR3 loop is CASSLLGTVNPYEQYF. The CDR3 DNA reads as TGTGCCAGCAGTTTATTGGGCACCGTAAATCCCTACGAGCAGTACTTC.